This TCR beta chain was captured by sequencing in a study of blood T cell repertoires in COVID-19. Assay: immunoSEQ multiplex PCR; the TCRdb copy retains only in-frame clones and omits some. The top ten hold about 0.75% of the sample, which has about 470,000 clones, around 90% seen once. CDR3 length equals 15 residues. This sequence joins TRBV21-1 and TRBJ1-2; the tabulated D call, TRBD1, remains unverified against the DNA. TRBV21-1 is termed a pseudogene. The sample was PBMCs or T cells enriched from blood (not recorded which). This TCR came from a woman aged 18-35 years who had recovered from COVID-19. CDR3 protein: CASSTGQGPLYGYTF. In nucleotides, the CDR3 is TGTGCCAGCAGCACCGGACAGGGGCCACTTTATGGCTACACCTTC.